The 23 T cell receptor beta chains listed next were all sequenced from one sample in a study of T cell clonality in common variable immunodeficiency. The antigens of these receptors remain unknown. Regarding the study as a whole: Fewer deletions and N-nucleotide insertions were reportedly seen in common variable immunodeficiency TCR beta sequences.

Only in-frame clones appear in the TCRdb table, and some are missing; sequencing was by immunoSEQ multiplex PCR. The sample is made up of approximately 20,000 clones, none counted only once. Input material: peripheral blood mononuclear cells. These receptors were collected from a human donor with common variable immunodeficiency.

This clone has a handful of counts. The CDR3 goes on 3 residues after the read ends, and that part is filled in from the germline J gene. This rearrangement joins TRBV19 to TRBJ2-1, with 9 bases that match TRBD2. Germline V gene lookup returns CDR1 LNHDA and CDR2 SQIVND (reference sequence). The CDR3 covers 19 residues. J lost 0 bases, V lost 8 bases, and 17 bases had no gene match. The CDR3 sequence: CASQPGGAGGIDSYNEQFF. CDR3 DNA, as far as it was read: TGTGCCAGTCAGCCGGGGGGGGCGGGGGGGATCGACTCCTACAATGAG.

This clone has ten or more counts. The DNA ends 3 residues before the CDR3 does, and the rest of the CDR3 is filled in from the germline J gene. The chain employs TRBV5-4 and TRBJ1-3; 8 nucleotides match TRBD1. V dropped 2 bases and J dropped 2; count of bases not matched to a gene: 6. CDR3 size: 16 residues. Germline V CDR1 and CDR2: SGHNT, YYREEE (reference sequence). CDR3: CASSFETGVTGNTIYF. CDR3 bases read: TGTGCCAGCAGCTTCGAGACAGGGGTTACTGGAAACACC.

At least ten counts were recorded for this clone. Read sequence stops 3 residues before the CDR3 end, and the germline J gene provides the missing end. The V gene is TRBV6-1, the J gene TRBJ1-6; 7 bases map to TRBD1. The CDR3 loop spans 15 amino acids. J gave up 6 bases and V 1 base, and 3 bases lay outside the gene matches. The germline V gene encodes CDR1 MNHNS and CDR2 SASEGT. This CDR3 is CASSEETGLNSPLHF. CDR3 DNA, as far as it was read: TGTGCCAGCAGTGAAGAGACAGGGCTTAATTCACCC.

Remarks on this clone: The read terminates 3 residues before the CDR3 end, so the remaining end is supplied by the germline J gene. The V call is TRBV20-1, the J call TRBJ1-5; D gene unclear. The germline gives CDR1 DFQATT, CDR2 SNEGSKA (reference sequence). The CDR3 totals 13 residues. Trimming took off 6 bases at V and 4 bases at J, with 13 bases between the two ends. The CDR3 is CSAPRSENQPQHF. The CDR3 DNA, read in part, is TGCAGTGCCCCCAGGTCCGAGAATCAGCCC.

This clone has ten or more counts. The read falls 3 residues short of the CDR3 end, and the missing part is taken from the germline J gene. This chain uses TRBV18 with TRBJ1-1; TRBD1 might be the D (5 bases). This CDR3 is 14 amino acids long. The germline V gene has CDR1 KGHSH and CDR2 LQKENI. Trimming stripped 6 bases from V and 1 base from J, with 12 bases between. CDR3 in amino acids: CASSPGTQNTEAFF. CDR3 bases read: TGTGCCAGCTCCCCCGGGACTCAGAACACTGAA.

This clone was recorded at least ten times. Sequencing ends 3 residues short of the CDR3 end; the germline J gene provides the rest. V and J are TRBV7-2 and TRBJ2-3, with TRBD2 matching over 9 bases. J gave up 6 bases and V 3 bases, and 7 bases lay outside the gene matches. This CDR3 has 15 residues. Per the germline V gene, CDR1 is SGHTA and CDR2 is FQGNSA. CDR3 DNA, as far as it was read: TGTGCCAGCAGCTTTGTATCGACTAGCGGCGATACG. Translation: CASSFVSTSGDT. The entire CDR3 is CASSFVSTSGDTQYF.

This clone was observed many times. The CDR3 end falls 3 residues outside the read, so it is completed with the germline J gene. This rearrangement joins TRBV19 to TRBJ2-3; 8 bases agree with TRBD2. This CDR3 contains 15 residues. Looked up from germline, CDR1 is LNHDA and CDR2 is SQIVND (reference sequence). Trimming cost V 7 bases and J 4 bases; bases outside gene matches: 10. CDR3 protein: CASIWSGGGSDTQYF. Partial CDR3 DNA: TGTGCCAGTATTTGGAGCGGGGGAGGCTCAGATACG.

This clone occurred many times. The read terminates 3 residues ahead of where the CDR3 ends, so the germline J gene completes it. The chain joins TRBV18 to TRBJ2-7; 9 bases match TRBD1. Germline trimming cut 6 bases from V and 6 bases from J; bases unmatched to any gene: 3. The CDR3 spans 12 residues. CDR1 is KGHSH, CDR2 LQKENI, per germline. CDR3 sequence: CASSATGGEQYF. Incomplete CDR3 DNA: TGTGCCAGCTCCGCGACAGGGGGCGAG.

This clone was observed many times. CDR3 DNA, as far as it was read: TGTGCCAGCAGCCAAGGCGGGGCGGAATACAATGAG. Translation: CASSQGGAEYNE. The whole CDR3 region reads CASSQGGAEYNEQFF. This chain links TRBV7-2 with TRBJ2-1; possible D gene TRBD2, 6 bases. The observed sequence ends 3 residues before the CDR3 terminus, with the missing tail filled in from the germline J gene. V was clipped by 5 bases and J by 4 bases, with 15 bases between them. Germline CDR1 is SGHTA and CDR2 is FQGNSA. The CDR3 covers 15 residues.

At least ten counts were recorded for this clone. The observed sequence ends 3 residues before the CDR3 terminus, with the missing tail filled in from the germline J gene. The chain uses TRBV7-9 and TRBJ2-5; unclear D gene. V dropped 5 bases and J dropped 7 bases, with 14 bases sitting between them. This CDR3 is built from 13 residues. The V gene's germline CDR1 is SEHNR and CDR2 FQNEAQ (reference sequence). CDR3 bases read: TGTGCCAGCAGCCCAATTCCGCCTATGACC. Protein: CASSPIPPMT. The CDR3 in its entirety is CASSPIPPMTQYF.

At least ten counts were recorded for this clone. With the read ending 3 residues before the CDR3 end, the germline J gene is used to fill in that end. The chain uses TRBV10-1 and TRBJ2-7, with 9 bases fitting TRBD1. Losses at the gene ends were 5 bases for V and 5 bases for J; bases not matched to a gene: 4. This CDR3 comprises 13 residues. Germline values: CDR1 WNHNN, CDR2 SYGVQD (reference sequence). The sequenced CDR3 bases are TGCGCCAGCAGTAGACAGGGGGGGAACGAG. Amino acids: CASSRQGGNE. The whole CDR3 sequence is CASSRQGGNEQYF.

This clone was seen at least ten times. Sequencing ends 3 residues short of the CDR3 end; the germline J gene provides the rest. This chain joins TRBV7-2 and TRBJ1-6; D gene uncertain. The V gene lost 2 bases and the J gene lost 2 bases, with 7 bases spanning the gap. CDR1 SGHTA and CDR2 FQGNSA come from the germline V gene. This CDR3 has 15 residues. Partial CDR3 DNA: TGTGCCAGCAGCTTAAAGGGCGCCTATAATTCACCC. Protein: CASSLKGAYNSP. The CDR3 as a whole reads CASSLKGAYNSPLHF.

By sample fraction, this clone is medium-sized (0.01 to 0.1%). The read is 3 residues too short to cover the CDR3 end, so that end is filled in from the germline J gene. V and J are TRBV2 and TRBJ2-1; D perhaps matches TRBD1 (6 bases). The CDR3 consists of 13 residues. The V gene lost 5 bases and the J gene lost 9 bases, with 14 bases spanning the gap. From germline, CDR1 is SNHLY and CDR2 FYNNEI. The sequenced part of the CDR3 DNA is TGTGCCAGCAGTCTACAGGGTGGCGCTGAG. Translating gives CASSLQGGAE. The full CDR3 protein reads CASSLQGGAEQFF.

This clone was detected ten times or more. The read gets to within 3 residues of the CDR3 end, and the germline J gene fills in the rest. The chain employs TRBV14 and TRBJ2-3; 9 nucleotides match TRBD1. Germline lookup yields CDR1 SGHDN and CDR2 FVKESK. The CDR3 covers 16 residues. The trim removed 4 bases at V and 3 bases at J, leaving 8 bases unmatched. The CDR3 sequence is CASSLRTGEGTDTQYF. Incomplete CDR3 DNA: TGTGCCAGCAGCCTACGGACAGGGGAGGGGACAGATACG.

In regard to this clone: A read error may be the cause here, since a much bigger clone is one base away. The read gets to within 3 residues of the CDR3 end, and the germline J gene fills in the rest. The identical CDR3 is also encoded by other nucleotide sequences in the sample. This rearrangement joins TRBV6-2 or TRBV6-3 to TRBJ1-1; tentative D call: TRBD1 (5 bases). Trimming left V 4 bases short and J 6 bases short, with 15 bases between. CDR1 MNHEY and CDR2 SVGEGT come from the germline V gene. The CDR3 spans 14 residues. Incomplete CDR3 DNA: TGTGCCAGCAGTTCCCTGTTGGGGGGTGCTGAA. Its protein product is CASSSLLGGAE. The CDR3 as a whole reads CASSSLLGGAEAFF.

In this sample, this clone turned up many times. The sequenced CDR3 bases are TGTGCCAGCAGCTTGGGCGGCAGAGAACTCTATGGC. Protein: CASSLGGRELYG. In full, the CDR3 reads CASSLGGRELYGYTF. The chain carries TRBV5-8 and TRBJ1-2; D remains ambiguous. The read comes to an end 3 residues before the CDR3 does, leaving the germline J gene to fill in the end. The CDR3 loop spans 15 amino acids. Germline loops: CDR1 SGHTS, CDR2 YDEGEE. Trimming left V 0 bases short and J 4 bases short, with 13 bases between.

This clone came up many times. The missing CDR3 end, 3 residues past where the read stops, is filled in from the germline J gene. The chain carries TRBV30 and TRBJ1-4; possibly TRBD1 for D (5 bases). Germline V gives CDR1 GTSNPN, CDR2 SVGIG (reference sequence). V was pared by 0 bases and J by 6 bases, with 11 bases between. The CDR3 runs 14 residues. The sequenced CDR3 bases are TGTGCCTGGAGTGTACCCAGGGCGGATGAAAAA. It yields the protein CAWSVPRADEK. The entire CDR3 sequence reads CAWSVPRADEKLFF.

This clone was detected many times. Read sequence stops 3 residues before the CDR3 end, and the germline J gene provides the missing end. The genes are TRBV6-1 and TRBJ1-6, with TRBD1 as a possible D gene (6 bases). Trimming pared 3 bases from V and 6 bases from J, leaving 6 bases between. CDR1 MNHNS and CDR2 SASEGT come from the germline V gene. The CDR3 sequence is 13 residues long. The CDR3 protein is CASSDRGNSPLHF. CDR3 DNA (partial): TGTGCCAGCAGTGACAGGGGTAATTCACCC.

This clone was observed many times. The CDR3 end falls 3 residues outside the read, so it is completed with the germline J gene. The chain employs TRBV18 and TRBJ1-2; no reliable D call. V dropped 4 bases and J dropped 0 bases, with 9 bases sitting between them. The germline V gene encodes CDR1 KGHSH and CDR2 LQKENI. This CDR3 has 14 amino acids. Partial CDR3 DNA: TGTGCCAGCTCACTCGGGGAGACTAACTATGGC. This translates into CASSLGETNYG. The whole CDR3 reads CASSLGETNYGYTF.

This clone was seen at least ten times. The CDR3 DNA, read in part, is TGTGCCAGCTCACCCACACAGGAAGCCATTACCTATGGC. Protein sequence: CASSPTQEAITYG. The entire CDR3 sequence reads CASSPTQEAITYGYTF. The V call is TRBV18, the J call TRBJ1-2; a possible D gene is TRBD1 (5 bases). Sequencing ends 3 residues short of the CDR3 end; the germline J gene provides the rest. CDR3 size: 16 residues. In germline, CDR1 is KGHSH, CDR2 LQKENI. Between the trimmed V and J ends, which lost 3 bases and 4 bases, there was a span of 18 bases.

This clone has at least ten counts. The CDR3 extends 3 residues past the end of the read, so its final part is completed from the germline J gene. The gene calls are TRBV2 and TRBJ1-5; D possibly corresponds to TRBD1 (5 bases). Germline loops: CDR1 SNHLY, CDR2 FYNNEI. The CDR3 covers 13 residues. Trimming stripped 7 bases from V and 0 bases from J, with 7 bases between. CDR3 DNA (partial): TGTGCCAGCAAGGGGAATAGCAATCAGCCC. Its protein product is CASKGNSNQP. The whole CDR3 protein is CASKGNSNQPQHF.

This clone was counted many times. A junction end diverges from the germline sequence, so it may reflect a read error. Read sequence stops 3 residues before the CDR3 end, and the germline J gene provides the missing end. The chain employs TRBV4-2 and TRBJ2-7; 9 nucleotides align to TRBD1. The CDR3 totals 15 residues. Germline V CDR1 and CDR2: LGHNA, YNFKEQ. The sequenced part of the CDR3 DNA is TGCGCCAGCAGCCAATACAGGGGGCTCTCCTACGAG. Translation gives CASSQYRGLSYE. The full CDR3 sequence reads CASSQYRGLSYEQYF.

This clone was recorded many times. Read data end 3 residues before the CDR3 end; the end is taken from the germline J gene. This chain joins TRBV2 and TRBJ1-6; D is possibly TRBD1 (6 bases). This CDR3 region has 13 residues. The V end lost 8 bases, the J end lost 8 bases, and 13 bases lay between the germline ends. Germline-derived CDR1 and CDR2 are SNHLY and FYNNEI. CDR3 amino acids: CASSGTPDSPLHF. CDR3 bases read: TGTGCCAGCTCCGGGACACCTGATTCACCC.